These T cell receptor beta chains were read from a single sample in a study of shared clonotypes between healthy human individuals. Method: immunoSEQ multiplex PCR; TCRdb's copy keeps in-frame clones and lacks some. The sample has more than 1 million clones; approximately 80% are singletons. Sequenced input: memory CD4+ T cells from PBMCs. These receptors originate from a man between 18 and 35 years old in good health. Some clones in this sample may be carry-over from other donors' samples. Both conserved end residues are part of each CDR3. A D gene is named only where the DNA matches it firmly. Clone size appears in some rows only: once, few, many, or a class for an expanded clone.

d_call j_call clone_size v_call cdr3_aa cdr3_nt
TRBD1 TRBJ2-1 many TRBV7-3 CASSLDRANEQFF TGTGCCAGCAGCCTAGACAGGGCCAATGAGCAGTTCTTC
TRBD1 TRBJ1-5 few TRBV19 CASTGTGGNQPQHF TGTGCCAGTACAGGGACAGGGGGCAATCAGCCCCAGCATTTT
- TRBJ2-5 - TRBV18 CASSPLGKTQYF TGTGCCAGCTCACCCCTTGGAAAGACCCAGTACTTC
TRBD1 TRBJ1-3 - TRBV18 CASSPRRERGLNF TGTGCCAGCTCACCACGTCGGGAAAGGGGGCTAAATTTT
TRBD2 TRBJ2-7 - TRBV19 CASSRLARFSGEQYF TGTGCCAGTAGCAGACTAGCGAGATTCTCGGGTGAGCAGTACTTC
TRBD2 TRBJ2-5 - TRBV4-1 CASSFGLVQETQYF TGCGCCAGCAGCTTTGGACTAGTCCAAGAGACCCAGTACTTC
- TRBJ1-2 - TRBV28 CASSSFVENYGYTF TGTGCCAGCAGTAGTTTCGTGGAAAACTATGGCTACACCTTC
- TRBJ2-5 - TRBV9 CASSGALAEWETQYF TGTGCCAGCAGCGGGGCCCTGGCGGAGTGGGAGACCCAGTACTTC
- TRBJ2-2 - TRBV28 CASSFGRTPNTGELFF TGTGCCAGCAGTTTTGGTCGGACACCGAACACCGGGGAGCTGTTTTTT
- TRBJ2-3 - TRBV19 CASSRTADTQYF TGTGCCAGTAGCCGAACGGCAGATACGCAGTATTTT
- TRBJ2-2 - TRBV5-4 CASSSGGDFSTGELFF TGTGCCAGCAGTTCGGGCGGGGACTTCTCCACCGGGGAGCTGTTTTTT
- TRBJ1-2 - TRBV7-2 CASSANYGYTF TGTGCCAGCAGCGCCAACTATGGCTACACCTTC
TRBD1 TRBJ1-2 - TRBV9 CASSTHGAGTGYGYTF TGTGCCAGCAGCACTCACGGTGCCGGGACAGGCTATGGCTACACCTTC
TRBD1 TRBJ1-1 few TRBV5-1 CASSRSTGGNTEAFF TGCGCCAGCAGCCGGTCGACAGGGGGGAACACTGAAGCTTTCTTT
TRBD1 TRBJ1-5 - TRBV28 CASSQRTGGPPAQHF TGTGCCAGCAGCCAACGGACAGGGGGCCCCCCGGCCCAGCATTTT
- TRBJ2-1 - TRBV4-1 CASSDVGRGHWHEQFF TGCGCCAGCAGCGACGTGGGGAGGGGGCATTGGCATGAGCAGTTCTTC
- TRBJ2-3 - TRBV11-1 CASSKERTPDTQYF TGTGCCAGCAGCAAAGAGAGGACCCCGGATACGCAGTATTTT